The 18 T cell receptor beta chains given below trace back to one sample, sequenced in a study of blood T cell repertoires in COVID-19. Profiling relied on immunoSEQ multiplex PCR, and the TCRdb table lists in-frame clones only, not all of them. This table holds some 200,000 clones, approximately 78% found once. Sequenced material: PBMCs or T cells enriched from blood (not recorded which). These receptors came from a man between 40 and 49 years old who had recovered from COVID-19.

This clone was counted a single time. The chain employs TRBV19 and TRBJ2-3; TRBD2 matches 11 bases. This CDR3 is built from 14 residues. V lost 5 bases to trimming and J lost 6 bases; unmatched junction nucleotides: 4. In germline, CDR1 is LNHDA, CDR2 SQIVND (reference sequence). DNA of the CDR3: TGTGCCAGTAGTGATAGCGGGAGGGTGGATACGCAGTATTTT. The encoded protein is CASSDSGRVDTQYF.

The V gene is TRBV6-6, the J gene TRBJ1-4; a possible D gene is TRBD1 (5 bases). Germline V gene lookup returns CDR1 MNHNY and CDR2 SVGAGI (reference sequence). V lost 4 bases and J 8 bases, leaving 11 bases between the germline ends. This CDR3 has 13 amino acids. The CDR3 bases are TGTGCCAGCAGTTGGCAGGGAGGCGAAAAACTGTTTTTT. Translated, it gives CASSWQGGEKLFF.

The chain employs TRBV6-5 and TRBJ1-2; D is perhaps TRBD1 (6 bases). Germline V gene sequence: CDR1 MNHEY, CDR2 SVGAGI. The CDR3 covers 14 residues. V shed 6 bases and J shed 0 bases, with 11 bases lying between them. The CDR3 spells CASRPTGPNYGYTF. DNA of the CDR3: TGTGCCAGCAGGCCAACAGGGCCTAACTATGGCTACACCTTC.

This clone came up a few times. J is TRBJ1-4 and V is TRBV7-9, with 8 positions matching TRBD1. CDR3 length equals 16 residues. The germline V gene has CDR1 SEHNR and CDR2 FQNEAQ (reference sequence). The V segment lost 5 bases and the J segment 5 bases; nucleotides outside the gene matches: 10. The CDR3 here is CASSPRRTGTNEKLFF. The CDR3 nucleotides read TGTGCCAGCAGCCCCCGCCGGACAGGGACAAATGAAAAACTGTTTTTT. The entire variable domain, with the rest obtained from reference TRBV7-9 and TRBJ1-4, is as follows: DTGVSQNPRHKITKRGQNVTFRCDPISEHNRLYWYRQTLGQGPEFLTYFQNEAQLEKSRLLSDRFSAERPKGSFSTLEIQRTEQGDSAMYLCASSPRRTGTNEKLFFGSGTQLSVL.

The J gene is TRBJ1-6, the V gene TRBV19; 9 bases line up with TRBD1. The CDR3 sequence is 15 residues long. Germline assignment: CDR1 LNHDA and CDR2 SQIVND (reference sequence). The junction had 10 bases not matched to a gene; V was cut back by 6 bases and J by 10 bases. CDR3 DNA sequence: TGTGCCAGTAGGAGTAAAGGACAGGGGCACTCACCCCTCCACTTT. Its protein product is CASRSKGQGHSPLHF.

Here the CDR3 DNA reads TGCAGCGTAGCCGGGACAGGGGACACCGGGGAGCTGTTTTTT. Its translation: CSVAGTGDTGELFF. This chain links TRBV29-1 with TRBJ2-2; 10 nucleotides line up with TRBD1. CDR3 length: 14 amino acids. V shed 6 bases, J shed 3 bases, and the junction held 4 bases outside the gene matches. Germline CDR1 is SQVTM and CDR2 is ANQGSEA.

CDR3 sequence: CASSPQGGPNEQYF. As DNA, the CDR3 is TGTGCCAGCAGTCCGCAAGGGGGCCCCAACGAGCAGTACTTC. The chain couples TRBV7-9 to TRBJ2-7, with 7 positions matching TRBD1. CDR1 is SEHNR, CDR2 FQNEAQ, per germline (reference sequence). J lost 5 bases, V lost 6 bases, and 10 bases had no gene match. The CDR3 spans 14 residues.

The rearrangement uses TRBV12-5 and TRBJ1-2; 7 bases line up with TRBD1. This CDR3 region has 13 residues. J gave up 3 bases and V 6 bases, and 4 bases lay outside the gene matches. Looked up from germline, CDR1 is LGHNT and CDR2 is FRNRAP. CDR3 amino acids: CASGPGQHYGYTF. The CDR3 bases are TGTGCTAGTGGCCCGGGACAGCACTATGGCTACACCTTC.

This chain links TRBV5-1 with TRBJ2-7; D remains unclear. The germline V gene encodes CDR1 SGHRS and CDR2 YFSETQ. This CDR3 has 15 amino acids. V shed 5 bases and J shed 3 bases, with 18 bases lying between them. The CDR3 DNA reads TGCGCCAGCAGGCTGGAGACGGCGTCAGTCTACGAGCAGTACTTC. It yields the protein CASRLETASVYEQYF.

The genes are TRBV9 and TRBJ1-2; weak D call: TRBD1 (6 bases). The CDR3 length is 14 residues. The V gene's germline CDR1 is SGDLS and CDR2 YYNGEE. Trimming cost V 9 bases and J 2 bases, with 17 bases left between them. The CDR3 DNA reads as TGTGCCAACCCGAGGGCAGGGGTAAACTATGGCTACACCTTC. It specifies CANPRAGVNYGYTF.

This chain uses TRBV11-2 with TRBJ1-1, with D possibly being TRBD1 (5 bases). This CDR3 is 13 amino acids long. Germline V gene sequence: CDR1 SGHAT, CDR2 FQNNGV. Trimming cost V 1 base and J 6 bases, with 9 bases left between them. This CDR3 is CASSLAGIAEAFF. Written as DNA, the CDR3 is TGTGCCAGCAGCTTAGCAGGGATCGCTGAAGCTTTCTTT.

This sequence joins TRBV19 and TRBJ2-7; 10 nucleotides align to TRBD1. The CDR3 spans 13 residues. Germline V gives CDR1 LNHDA, CDR2 SQIVND (reference sequence). The junction had 3 bases not matched to a gene; V was cut back by 10 bases and J by 0 bases. CDR3 DNA sequence: TGTGCCACTCGGACAGGGGGCTCCTACGAGCAGTACTTC. This codes for CATRTGGSYEQYF.

This rearrangement joins TRBV2 to TRBJ1-2; 12 bases are shared with TRBD1. Germline CDR1 is SNHLY and CDR2 is FYNNEI. V lost 2 bases, J lost 2 bases, and 6 bases stayed unmatched. The CDR3 covers 17 residues. The CDR3 sequence: CASSELKGQGANYGYTF. The CDR3 region has the DNA TGTGCCAGCAGTGAACTCAAGGGACAGGGGGCAAACTATGGCTACACCTTC.

V is TRBV29-1 and J is TRBJ1-1; D unresolved. The CDR3 loop spans 14 amino acids. V was trimmed by 7 bases and J by 3 bases, leaving 18 bases between them. Germline V lookup: CDR1 SQVTM, CDR2 ANQGSEA. CDR3 loop: CSALGVGRDTEAFF. As DNA, the CDR3 is TGCAGCGCCTTAGGTGTGGGGAGGGACACTGAAGCTTTCTTT.

V and J are TRBV5-6 and TRBJ2-1; 8 nucleotides match TRBD2. The germline V gene encodes CDR1 SGHDT and CDR2 YYEEEE. The J segment lost 8 bases and the V segment lost 3 bases, leaving 7 bases of the junction unmatched. This CDR3 contains 14 residues. CDR3 loop: CASSSGGWGDEQFF. CDR3 in DNA: TGTGCCAGCAGCTCGGGAGGGTGGGGGGATGAGCAGTTCTTC.

This chain joins TRBV3-1 (or the pseudogene TRBV3-2) and TRBJ1-1, with D perhaps matching TRBD1 (6 bases). CDR3 size: 13 residues. V was clipped by 4 bases and J by 2 bases, with 8 bases between them. CDR1 and CDR2 from the germline V gene are LGHDT and YNNKEL (reference sequence). This CDR3 is CASSLGGNTEAFF. CDR3 DNA: TGTGCCAGCAGCCTAGGGGGTAACACTGAAGCTTTCTTT.

The chain recombines TRBV30 with TRBJ1-3, with D possibly being TRBD1 (5 bases). This CDR3 region has 14 residues. The germline CDR1 and CDR2 sequences are GTSNPN and SVGIG (reference sequence). The V end lost 2 bases, the J end lost 3 bases, and 11 bases lay between the germline ends. In DNA form, the CDR3 reads TGTGCCTGGAGTAGGGGATCGGTTGGAAACACCATATATTTT. Encoded protein: CAWSRGSVGNTIYF.

The chain is built from TRBV3-1 (or the pseudogene TRBV3-2) and TRBJ1-1; D is possibly TRBD1 (6 bases). Deletions cut 7 bases from V and 2 bases from J, with 14 bases between. The CDR3 covers 14 residues. CDR1 and CDR2 (germline): LGHDT, YNNKEL (reference sequence). Here the CDR3 reads CASTLGQLNTEAFF. The CDR3 DNA is TGTGCCAGCACCCTAGGACAGCTAAACACTGAAGCTTTCTTT.